Below, 9 T cell receptor beta chains from the same sample are listed, as sequenced in a study of CD8+ T cells in alopecia areata. Extracted RNA was reverse transcribed into cDNA, the sequencing template. The table came from immunoSEQ multiplex PCR; TCRdb's copy has only in-frame clones and leaves some out. This table holds 110,000 or so clones, approximately 55% found once. The treatment: oral pan-JAK inhibitor, 5-10 mg twice daily. The input for sequencing was CD4+ T cells sorted from blood, taken at week 24, from a patient treated with tofacitinib. These receptors were taken from a human donor with alopecia areata.

The genes are TRBV6-5 and TRBJ1-1, with a possible D match to TRBD1 (6 bases). This CDR3 spans 13 amino acids. V was clipped by 4 bases and J by 11 bases, with 17 bases between them. Germline V CDR1 and CDR2: MNHEY, SVGAGI. CDR3 nucleotide sequence: TGTGCCAGCAGTTCCGGGACACCTGGGGGGGCTTTCTTT. It specifies CASSSGTPGGAFF.

The chain employs TRBV5-6 and TRBJ2-5, with a possible D match to TRBD2 (7 bases). Germline loops: CDR1 SGHDT, CDR2 YYEEEE. Trimming pared 0 bases from V and 3 bases from J, leaving 24 bases between. The CDR3 has 19 amino acids. This CDR3 is CASSLALSAGAPKEETQYF. DNA of the CDR3: TGTGCCAGCAGCTTGGCTCTAAGCGCGGGGGCCCCCAAGGAAGAGACCCAGTACTTC.

V and J are TRBV5-1 and TRBJ2-7, with 10 bases identical to TRBD1. Per the germline V gene, CDR1 is SGHRS and CDR2 is YFSETQ. The CDR3 is made up of 14 amino acids. J was trimmed by 2 bases and V by 3 bases; bases with no gene match: 2. The CDR3, as DNA: TGCGCCAGCAGCTCGGGACAGGGGACCTACGAGCAGTACTTC. As protein: CASSSGQGTYEQYF.

V gene TRBV4-2 combines with J gene TRBJ2-3; 8 nucleotides match TRBD2. The V gene end was trimmed by 0 bases and the J gene end by 5 bases; junction bases not matched to a gene: 4. CDR1 and CDR2 from the germline V gene are LGHNA and YNFKEQ. CDR3 size: 15 residues. The CDR3, as DNA: TGTGCCAGCAGCCAAGACCCGGCGGGGGGAGATACGCAGTATTTT. Protein sequence: CASSQDPAGGDTQYF.

This chain connects TRBV7-2 to TRBJ2-2; TRBD2 is a possible D gene (5 bases). Germline CDR1 reads SGHTA; CDR2 reads FQGNSA. V lost 5 bases, J lost 6 bases, and 16 bases lay in between. This CDR3 region has 15 residues. In DNA, the CDR3 is TGTGCCAGCAGCCCTAGGTCTCTCGGGGCCGGGGAGCTGTTTTTT. Translating gives CASSPRSLGAGELFF. The whole variable domain, filled in from reference TRBV7-2 and TRBJ2-2, reads GAGVSQSPSNKVTEKGKDVELRCDPISGHTALYWYRQSLGQGLEFLIYFQGNSAPDKSGLPSDRFSAERTGGSVSTLTIQRTQQEDSAVYLCASSPRSLGAGELFFGEGSRLTVL.

The V and J genes are TRBV5-1 and TRBJ2-2; D is ambiguous. Deletions cut 0 bases from V and 3 bases from J, with 9 bases between. Germline V CDR1 and CDR2: SGHRS, YFSETQ. This CDR3 is built from 15 residues. The CDR3 nucleotides read TGCGCCAGCAGCTTGGTCAGGACCTACACCGGGGAGCTGTTTTTT. It is translated as CASSLVRTYTGELFF.

This clone has only one observation. The chain has TRBV2 and TRBJ1-5; D uncertain. V lost 8 bases and J lost 3, with 11 bases in between. CDR1 and CDR2 from the germline V gene are SNHLY and FYNNEI. The CDR3 is 13 residues long. CDR3 sequence reads: CASGGDLNQPQHF. CDR3 coding DNA: TGTGCCAGCGGTGGGGATCTCAATCAGCCCCAGCATTTT.

This chain connects TRBV30 to TRBJ1-1; D may be TRBD1 (6 bases). The germline CDR1 and CDR2 sequences are GTSNPN and SVGIG (reference sequence). V was cut by 5 bases and J by 1 base, with 29 bases left in between. CDR3 length equals 19 residues. CDR3 nucleotide sequence: TGTGCCTGGGAAAGCATCTATCAATCGCCCGACAGGCCGAACACTGAAGCTTTCTTT. It is translated as CAWESIYQSPDRPNTEAFF. Looking up the rest from reference TRBV30 and TRBJ1-1 gives the full variable domain: SQTIHQWPATLVQPVGSPLSLECTVEGTSNPNLYWYRQAAGRGLQLLFYSVGIGQISSEVPQNLSASRPQDRQFILSSKKLLLSDSGFYLCAWESIYQSPDRPNTEAFFGQGTRLTVV.

The chain employs TRBV18 and TRBJ2-3; unclear D gene. Between the trimmed V and J ends, which lost 2 bases and 8 bases, there was a span of 8 bases. CDR3 size: 12 residues. Germline CDR1 KGHSH, CDR2 LQKENI. In DNA form, the CDR3 reads TGTGCCAGCTCACCAGGGCAAGGTACGCAGTATTTT. It translates to CASSPGQGTQYF. Looking up the rest from reference TRBV18 and TRBJ2-3 gives the full variable domain: NAGVMQNPRHLVRRRGQEARLRCSPMKGHSHVYWYRQLPEEGLKFMVYLQKENIIDESGMPKERFSAEFPKEGPSILRIQQVVRGDSAAYFCASSPGQGTQYFGPGTRLTVL.